Below, 18 T cell receptor beta chains from the same sample are listed, as sequenced in a study of T cells in Graves' hyperthyroidism and ophthalmopathy. Amplification of TCR beta CDR3 regions used RNA as the template. A set of HTBI primers served as the primers for a first-round RT-PCR of the TCR CDR3. TCRdb passed the multiplex PCR reads through MiXCR, listing each CDR3 protein once. The data show approximately 610,000 distinct CDR3 sequences, roughly 14% seen once. The sample taken for sequencing was blood. The source of these receptors is a middle-aged woman with Graves' ophthalmopathy.

Many counts were recorded for this clonotype. The chain is built from TRBV20-1 and TRBJ2-5; TRBD1 aligns across 7 bases. This CDR3 is built from 15 residues. Per germline, CDR1 DFQATT and CDR2 SNEGSKA (reference sequence). After removal of 6 bases from V and 5 bases from J, the junction contained 15 bases not matched to a gene. Written as DNA, the CDR3 is TGCAGTGCACAAGGAGCTGACAGGGAGCGGGAGACCCAGTACTTC. Translation gives CSAQGADRERETQYF.

The chain has TRBV6-1 and TRBJ2-7, with a weak D call TRBD2 (5 bases). This CDR3 is built from 13 residues. The germline V and J ends were trimmed by 7 bases and 4 bases, with 14 bases remaining between them. From germline, CDR1 is MNHNS and CDR2 SASEGT. CDR3 region: CASTPRGLYEQYF. The CDR3 nucleotides read TGTGCCAGCACCCCCAGAGGACTTTACGAGCAGTACTTC.

The table lists this clonotype with many counts. The gene calls are TRBV7-8 and TRBJ2-7; a possible D gene is TRBD2 (6 bases). Trimming removed 4 bases at V and 6 bases at J, with 22 bases between. The CDR3 loop spans 16 amino acids. The germline V gene encodes CDR1 SGHVS and CDR2 FQNEAQ. CDR3 sequence (DNA): TGTGCCAGCAGCTCCCACCGGAGCGGGTTTACGTCCGAGCAGTACTTC. It is translated as CASSSHRSGFTSEQYF. The full variable domain, with the rest looked up from reference TRBV7-8 and TRBJ2-7, is GAGVSQSPRYKVAKRGQDVALRCDPISGHVSLFWYQQALGQGPEFLTYFQNEAQLDKSGLPSDRFFAERPEGSVSTLKIQRTQQEDSAVYLCASSSHRSGFTSEQYFGPGTRLTVT.

The CDR3 nucleotides read TGCAGTGCTAGCCTAGCGGGACACTTCCAAGAGACCCAGTACTTC. Translation gives CSASLAGHFQETQYF. The chain uses TRBV20-1 and TRBJ2-5; 9 bases are shared with TRBD2. CDR1 DFQATT and CDR2 SNEGSKA come from the germline V gene (reference sequence). The CDR3 contains 15 residues. Trimming took 3 bases from V and 1 from J; bases not matched to a gene: 6.

In its sample, this clonotype was seen many times. The CDR3 DNA reads as TGTGCCAGCAGCGTAGAGGGACAGGGGGTGGGTGGCTACACCTTC. Translation gives CASSVEGQGVGGYTF. The gene calls are TRBV9 and TRBJ1-2, with TRBD1 matching 11 bases. The germline CDR1 and CDR2 sequences are SGDLS and YYNGEE. This CDR3 has 15 residues. Trimming took 0 bases from V and 7 from J; bases not matched to a gene: 5.

The chain recombines TRBV6-2 or TRBV6-3 with TRBJ2-7; TRBD1 agrees at 9 bases. The J segment lost 6 bases and the V segment lost 7 bases, leaving 13 bases of the junction unmatched. The CDR3 is made up of 15 amino acids. The germline V gene encodes CDR1 MNHEY and CDR2 SVGEGT. The CDR3 DNA is TGTGCCAGCACCAATTCAGGGACAGGGACTGGCGAGCAGTACTTC. Encoded protein: CASTNSGTGTGEQYF.

This clonotype was counted ten times or more. This chain uses TRBV30 with TRBJ2-2; D is undetermined. Germline V gene lookup returns CDR1 GTSNPN and CDR2 SVGIG (reference sequence). Between the trimmed V and J ends, which lost 2 bases and 0 bases, there was a span of 13 bases. CDR3 length equals 16 residues. For the CDR3, the DNA is TGTGCCTGGAGTAAGTCGTACGCGTCGAACACCGGGGAGCTGTTTTTT. It yields the protein CAWSKSYASNTGELFF.

This clonotype was recorded many times. This chain's CDR3 is CASSYSVTRQGGNEQYF. The CDR3 bases are TGTGCCAGCAGTTACTCTGTAACCAGACAGGGAGGGAACGAGCAGTACTTC. The genes are TRBV6-2 or TRBV6-3 and TRBJ2-7, with D possibly called TRBD1 or TRBD2 (7 bases each). The CDR3 covers 17 residues. V lost 0 bases, J lost 5 bases, and 20 bases lay in between. The germline V gene has CDR1 MNHEY and CDR2 SVGEGT.

The table lists this clonotype with a few counts. The chain couples TRBV2 to TRBJ1-2; TRBD1 is a possible D gene (6 bases). CDR1 is SNHLY and CDR2 is FYNNEI in the germline V gene. V lost 7 bases to trimming and J lost 4 bases, with 13 bases between them. CDR3 size: 13 residues. CDR3 nucleotides: TGTGCCAGCACTGATGGGGGCGGCTATGGCTACACCTTC. It specifies CASTDGGGYGYTF.

The chain joins TRBV30 to TRBJ1-1; the D is unclear. Trimming cost V 2 bases and J 3 bases, with 28 bases left between them. There are 19 residues in the CDR3. CDR1 and CDR2 from the germline V gene are GTSNPN and SVGIG (reference sequence). CDR3 loop: CAWSTTQDRRLMADTEAFF. CDR3 sequence (DNA): TGTGCCTGGAGTACCACCCAAGATCGACGGCTTATGGCGGACACTGAAGCTTTCTTT. The variable domain in full, completed from reference TRBV30 and TRBJ1-1, reads SQTIHQWPATLVQPVGSPLSLECTVEGTSNPNLYWYRQAAGRGLQLLFYSVGIGQISSEVPQNLSASRPQDRQFILSSKKLLLSDSGFYLCAWSTTQDRRLMADTEAFFGQGTRLTVV.

This clonotype was picked up many times. This rearrangement joins TRBV28 to TRBJ2-5, with a weak D call TRBD2 (5 bases). Trimming cost V 10 bases and J 5 bases, with 23 bases left between them. From germline, CDR1 is MDHEN and CDR2 SYDVKM. The CDR3 runs 15 residues. The CDR3 sequence: CATKILSAAGETQYF. The CDR3 DNA reads as TGTGCCACCAAGATACTTAGCGCCGCCGGGGAGACCCAGTACTTC.

This clonotype has more than one count but fewer than ten. The gene calls are TRBV15 and TRBJ2-2; D uncertain. V shed 2 bases and J shed 3 bases, with 4 bases lying between them. This CDR3 has 13 amino acids. CDR1 and CDR2 from the germline V gene are LNHNV and YYDKDF (reference sequence). This CDR3 is CATSRIYTGELFF. CDR3 in DNA: TGTGCCACCAGCAGAATATACACCGGGGAGCTGTTTTTT.

The table lists this clonotype with many counts. The rearrangement uses TRBV5-1 and TRBJ2-5, with D perhaps TRBD2 (6 bases). The germline gives CDR1 SGHRS, CDR2 YFSETQ. CDR3 size: 15 residues. The V end was cut by 3 bases, the J end by 4 bases, with 16 bases between. The CDR3 is CASSSLPGAGETQYF. The CDR3 region has the DNA TGCGCCAGCAGCTCCCTCCCGGGAGCGGGAGAGACCCAGTACTTC.

V usage is TRBV18 and J usage is TRBJ2-5, with 12 bases lining up with TRBD1. V dropped 3 bases and J dropped 7; count of bases not matched to a gene: 9. The CDR3 is made up of 16 amino acids. Germline V gives CDR1 KGHSH, CDR2 LQKENI. The CDR3 DNA reads TGTGCCAGCTCACCGTCGAGGGACAGGGGGCCAGGGACCCAGTACTTC. This codes for CASSPSRDRGPGTQYF.

This clonotype was seen many times. The chain combines TRBV12-3 or TRBV12-4 with TRBJ1-2; 7 bases map to TRBD1. This CDR3 has 15 amino acids. Losses at the gene ends were 5 bases for V and 1 base for J; bases not matched to a gene: 7. Here the CDR3 reads CASSPRGTVNYGYTF. The CDR3 DNA reads as TGTGCCAGCAGTCCTCGAGGGACAGTTAACTATGGCTACACCTTC.

The sample holds many counts of this clonotype. This chain joins TRBV24-1 and TRBJ2-5, with D perhaps matching TRBD2 (6 bases). The CDR3 contains 14 residues. V was shortened by 4 bases and J by 2 bases, with 10 bases between the two germline ends. CDR1 and CDR2 from the germline V gene are KGHDR and SFDVKD. CDR3 in DNA: TGTGCCACCAGTGACGTACGGGAGCAAGAGACCCAGTACTTC. Translation: CATSDVREQETQYF.

The J gene is TRBJ2-2, the V gene TRBV30; D is ambiguous. Germline V CDR1 and CDR2: GTSNPN, SVGIG (reference sequence). The CDR3 runs to 14 residues. V was clipped by 5 bases and J by 1 base, with 11 bases between them. The CDR3 here is CAWGRLLNTGELFF. The DNA of the CDR3 is TGTGCCTGGGGACGCTTATTGAACACCGGGGAGCTGTTTTTT.

This clonotype was detected many times. The rearrangement joins TRBV19 to TRBJ1-5; tentatively, D is TRBD1 (6 bases). The CDR3 runs to 15 residues. V lost 3 bases and J 3 bases, leaving 12 bases between the germline ends. Germline V lookup: CDR1 LNHDA, CDR2 SQIVND (reference sequence). CDR3 nucleotide sequence: TGTGCCAGTAGTATTGGGGCAGGGGCCAATCAGCCCCAGCATTTT. It specifies CASSIGAGANQPQHF.